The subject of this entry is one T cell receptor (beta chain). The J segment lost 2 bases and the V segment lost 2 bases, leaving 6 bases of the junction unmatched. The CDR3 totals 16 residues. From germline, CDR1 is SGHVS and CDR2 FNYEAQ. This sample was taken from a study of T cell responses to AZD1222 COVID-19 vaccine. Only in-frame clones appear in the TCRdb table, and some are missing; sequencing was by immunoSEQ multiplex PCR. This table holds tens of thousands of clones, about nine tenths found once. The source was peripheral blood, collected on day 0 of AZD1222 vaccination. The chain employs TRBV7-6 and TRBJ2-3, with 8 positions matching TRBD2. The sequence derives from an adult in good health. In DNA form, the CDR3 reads TGTGCCAGCAGCTTATTTGGGACTAGGGACACAGATACGCAGTATTTT. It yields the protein CASSLFGTRDTDTQYF.